Reported below is one T cell receptor (beta chain). This CDR3 has 14 residues. The germline V and J ends were trimmed by 0 bases and 2 bases, with 7 bases remaining between them. CDR1 is SGHRS, CDR2 YFSETQ, per germline. Treatment of the sample: oral pan-JAK inhibitor, 5-10 mg twice daily. Extracted from the samples, RNA was reverse transcribed into cDNA to serve as the sequencing template. Clones were sequenced by immunoSEQ multiplex PCR, and TCRdb holds only the in-frame ones, with some missing. This sample has hundreds of thousands of clones, with 66% found just once. This sample stems from a study of CD8+ T cells in alopecia areata.

The sample consisted of CD4+ T cells sorted from blood, taken at approximately week 42, from a patient treated with tofacitinib. The chain is built from TRBV5-1 and TRBJ2-3; unclear D gene. The sequence came from a human donor with alopecia areata. The CDR3 sequence is CASSLAVLTDTQYF. CDR3 nucleotide sequence: TGCGCCAGCAGCTTGGCCGTCCTCACAGATACGCAGTATTTT.